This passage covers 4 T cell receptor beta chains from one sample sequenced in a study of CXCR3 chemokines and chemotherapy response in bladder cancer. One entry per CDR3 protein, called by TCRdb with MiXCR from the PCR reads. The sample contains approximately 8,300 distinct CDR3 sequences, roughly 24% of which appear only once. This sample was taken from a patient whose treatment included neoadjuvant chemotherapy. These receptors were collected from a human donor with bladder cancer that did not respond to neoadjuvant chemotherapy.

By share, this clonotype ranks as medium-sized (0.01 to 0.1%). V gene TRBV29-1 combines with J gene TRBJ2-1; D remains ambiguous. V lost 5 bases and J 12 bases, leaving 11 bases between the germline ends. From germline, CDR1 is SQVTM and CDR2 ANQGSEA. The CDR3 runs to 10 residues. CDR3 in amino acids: CSVNDNVQFF. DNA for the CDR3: TGCAGCGTTAACGATAACGTGCAGTTCTTC.

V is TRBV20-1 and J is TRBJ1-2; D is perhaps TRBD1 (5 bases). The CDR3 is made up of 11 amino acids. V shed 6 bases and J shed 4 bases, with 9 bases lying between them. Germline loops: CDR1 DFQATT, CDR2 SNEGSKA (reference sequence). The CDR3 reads CSAHGGYGYTF. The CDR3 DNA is TGCAGTGCCCATGGGGGCTATGGCTACACCTTC.

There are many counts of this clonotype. For the CDR3, the DNA is TGTGCCAGCAGCTCCGGACAGGGGATCACTGAAGCTTTCTTT. Translation: CASSSGQGITEAFF. V usage is TRBV7-2 and J usage is TRBJ1-1, with 9 positions matching TRBD1. Germline V gene data show CDR1 as SGHTA and CDR2 as FQGNSA. After removal of 4 bases from V and 4 bases from J, the junction contained 4 bases not matched to a gene. The CDR3 length is 14 residues. Looking up the rest from reference TRBV7-2 and TRBJ1-1 gives the full variable domain: GAGVSQSPSNKVTEKGKDVELRCDPISGHTALYWYRQSLGQGLEFLIYFQGNSAPDKSGLPSDRFSAERTGGSVSTLTIQRTQQEDSAVYLCASSSGQGITEAFFGQGTRLTVV.

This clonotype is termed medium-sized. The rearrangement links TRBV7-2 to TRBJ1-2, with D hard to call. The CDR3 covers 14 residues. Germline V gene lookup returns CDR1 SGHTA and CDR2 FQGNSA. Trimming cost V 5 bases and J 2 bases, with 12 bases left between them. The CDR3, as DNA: TGTGCCAGCAGCCCCCGCGGAGCAAACTATGGCTACACCTTC. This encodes CASSPRGANYGYTF.